The rows below give T cell receptor beta chains drawn from one sample of a study of post-analysis software for immune sequencing data. TCRdb re-derived calls from the PCR reads in MiXCR, one entry per CDR3 protein. Among about 260,000 distinct CDR3 sequences, 36% were seen once, and the ten largest hold more than 4%. What was sequenced was blood. These receptors were obtained from a girl aged 10 to 17 with multiple sclerosis. CDR3s include the opening cysteine and the closing phenylalanine or tryptophan. Each record gives: V gene, clone size, J gene, D gene, CDR3 protein, CDR3 DNA. The D gene is left open where the match is weak. The size of a clone is reported for some rows only, either as once, few or many, or as a class for expanded clones.

V gene: TRBV9
clone size: few
J gene: TRBJ2-2
D gene: -
CDR3 protein: CASSARRQAIAGELFF
CDR3 DNA: TGTGCCAGCAGCGCCCGAAGACAGGCAATTGCCGGGGAGCTGTTTTTT

V gene: TRBV20-1
clone size: -
J gene: TRBJ2-7
D gene: TRBD2
CDR3 protein: CSALAGGLAYEQYF
CDR3 DNA: TGCAGTGCTTTAGCGGGAGGTCTAGCCTACGAGCAGTACTTC

V gene: TRBV2
clone size: few
J gene: TRBJ2-7
D gene: -
CDR3 protein: CASRRLTRDYEQYF
CDR3 DNA: TGTGCCAGCAGACGCCTCACTAGAGACTACGAGCAGTACTTC

V gene: TRBV6-2/TRBV6-3
clone size: -
J gene: TRBJ1-5
D gene: TRBD1
CDR3 protein: CASSFFLTGKWTLSNQPQHF
CDR3 DNA: TGTGCCAGCAGTTTCTTCCTGACAGGGAAGTGGACCCTTAGCAATCAGCCCCAGCATTTT

V gene: TRBV12-3/TRBV12-4
clone size: -
J gene: TRBJ1-5
D gene: TRBD1
CDR3 protein: CASRTGTGSDQPQHF
CDR3 DNA: TGTGCCAGCCGTACCGGGACAGGGTCCGATCAGCCCCAGCATTTT

V gene: TRBV10-3
clone size: -
J gene: TRBJ2-3
D gene: -
CDR3 protein: CAISTGWTDTQYF
CDR3 DNA: TGTGCCATCAGTACAGGGTGGACAGATACGCAGTATTTT

V gene: TRBV20-1
clone size: -
J gene: TRBJ1-2
D gene: -
CDR3 protein: CSAPQGRASYGYTF
CDR3 DNA: TGCAGTGCTCCCCAGGGCAGGGCGAGCTATGGCTACACCTTC

V gene: TRBV5-5
clone size: -
J gene: TRBJ2-3
D gene: TRBD2
CDR3 protein: CASSLASPGGGAPDTQYF
CDR3 DNA: TGTGCCAGCAGCTTGGCATCTCCCGGCGGGGGGGCTCCAGATACGCAGTATTTT

V gene: TRBV20-1
clone size: -
J gene: TRBJ2-7
D gene: -
CDR3 protein: CSARTPYEQYF
CDR3 DNA: TGCAGTGCTAGGACCCCCTACGAGCAGTACTTC

V gene: TRBV5-1
clone size: many
J gene: TRBJ2-3
D gene: -
CDR3 protein: CASSSQGIADTQYF
CDR3 DNA: TGCGCCAGCAGCTCTCAGGGGATCGCAGATACGCAGTATTTT

V gene: TRBV5-1
clone size: -
J gene: TRBJ2-5
D gene: TRBD1
CDR3 protein: CASSPRPGQHADGQYF
CDR3 DNA: TGCGCCAGCAGCCCTCGGCCGGGACAGCATGCTGACGGGCAGTACTTC

V gene: TRBV9
clone size: -
J gene: TRBJ2-1
D gene: -
CDR3 protein: CASSAGTFEQFF
CDR3 DNA: TGTGCCAGCAGCGCCGGTACCTTTGAGCAGTTCTTC

V gene: TRBV6-5
clone size: -
J gene: TRBJ1-1
D gene: -
CDR3 protein: CASSYYGSTAFF
CDR3 DNA: TGTGCCAGCAGTTACTATGGGTCGACAGCTTTCTTT

V gene: TRBV29-1
clone size: many
J gene: TRBJ2-5
D gene: -
CDR3 protein: CSVESRDGRETQYF
CDR3 DNA: TGCAGCGTTGAGAGCCGGGACGGCCGAGAGACCCAGTACTTC

V gene: TRBV7-2
clone size: many
J gene: TRBJ2-1
D gene: TRBD2
CDR3 protein: CASSPGPGAGGNEQFF
CDR3 DNA: TGTGCCAGCAGCCCCGGGCCGGGAGCCGGGGGGAATGAGCAGTTCTTC

V gene: TRBV25-1
clone size: many
J gene: TRBJ2-5
D gene: TRBD1
CDR3 protein: CASSAWDRGFRETQYF
CDR3 DNA: TGTGCCAGCAGTGCCTGGGACAGGGGGTTTCGAGAGACCCAGTACTTC

V gene: TRBV12-3/TRBV12-4
clone size: many
J gene: TRBJ2-6
D gene: -
CDR3 protein: CASSLLPAGANVLTF
CDR3 DNA: TGTGCCAGCAGTTTACTTCCCGCTGGGGCCAACGTCCTGACTTTC

V gene: TRBV28
clone size: -
J gene: TRBJ2-7
D gene: TRBD2
CDR3 protein: CASSASGTFYEQYF
CDR3 DNA: TGTGCCAGCAGTGCTAGCGGTACCTTCTACGAGCAGTACTTC

V gene: TRBV3-1
clone size: many
J gene: TRBJ2-2
D gene: TRBD2
CDR3 protein: CASSRGTINTGELFF
CDR3 DNA: TGTGCCAGCAGCCGCGGGACTATTAACACCGGGGAGCTGTTTTTT

V gene: TRBV29-1
clone size: -
J gene: TRBJ1-1
D gene: -
CDR3 protein: CTVGQGNTEAFF
CDR3 DNA: TGCACCGTAGGTCAAGGGAACACTGAAGCTTTCTTT

V gene: TRBV4-2
clone size: -
J gene: TRBJ1-4
D gene: -
CDR3 protein: CASSQDLDELFF
CDR3 DNA: TGTGCCAGCAGCCAAGATCTGGATGAACTGTTTTTT

V gene: TRBV5-1
clone size: many
J gene: TRBJ2-3
D gene: -
CDR3 protein: CASSSNSGVGRYTQYF
CDR3 DNA: TGCGCCAGCAGCTCGAACTCGGGAGTTGGGCGCTATACGCAGTATTTT

V gene: TRBV10-3
clone size: -
J gene: TRBJ2-7
D gene: TRBD2
CDR3 protein: CAISGLAGASYEQYF
CDR3 DNA: TGTGCCATCAGTGGACTAGCGGGGGCGTCCTACGAGCAGTACTTC

V gene: TRBV4-2
clone size: many
J gene: TRBJ2-1
D gene: -
CDR3 protein: CASSQGSNEQFF
CDR3 DNA: TGTGCCAGCAGCCAAGGATCCAATGAGCAGTTCTTC

V gene: TRBV12-3/TRBV12-4
clone size: -
J gene: TRBJ2-7
D gene: TRBD2
CDR3 protein: CASSPGRAQEQYF
CDR3 DNA: TGTGCCAGCAGCCCGGGGAGGGCCCAGGAGCAGTACTTC

V gene: TRBV20-1
clone size: -
J gene: TRBJ2-1
D gene: TRBD2
CDR3 protein: CSAPRGDPNEQFF
CDR3 DNA: TGCAGTGCCCCCCGGGGGGATCCCAATGAGCAGTTCTTC

V gene: TRBV5-1
clone size: -
J gene: TRBJ2-7
D gene: -
CDR3 protein: CASSLQDSYEQYF
CDR3 DNA: TGCGCCAGCAGCTTGCAGGATTCCTACGAGCAGTACTTC

V gene: TRBV20-1
clone size: -
J gene: TRBJ1-5
D gene: -
CDR3 protein: CSARFSGLGNQPQHF
CDR3 DNA: TGCAGTGCTAGATTTTCAGGGTTGGGCAATCAGCCCCAGCATTTT

V gene: TRBV12-3/TRBV12-4
clone size: -
J gene: TRBJ2-1
D gene: -
CDR3 protein: CASSTGERRPRYNEQFF
CDR3 DNA: TGTGCCAGCAGCACCGGGGAGCGCCGGCCTCGTTACAATGAGCAGTTCTTC

V gene: TRBV7-2
clone size: many
J gene: TRBJ2-1
D gene: TRBD2
CDR3 protein: CASSDSGGSSSYNEQFF
CDR3 DNA: TGTGCCAGCAGTGATAGCGGGGGGTCGAGCTCCTACAATGAGCAGTTCTTC

V gene: TRBV27
clone size: many
J gene: TRBJ2-1
D gene: TRBD2
CDR3 protein: CASTPGLAGPNNEQFF
CDR3 DNA: TGTGCCAGCACCCCTGGGCTAGCGGGACCAAACAATGAGCAGTTCTTC

V gene: TRBV30
clone size: few
J gene: TRBJ2-1
D gene: TRBD2
CDR3 protein: CAWSKREERSEQFF
CDR3 DNA: TGTGCCTGGAGTAAGCGGGAAGAGAGGAGTGAGCAGTTCTTC

V gene: TRBV12-5
clone size: -
J gene: TRBJ2-2
D gene: -
CDR3 protein: CASGRAGGTGELFF
CDR3 DNA: TGTGCTAGTGGGAGGGCAGGTGGCACCGGGGAGCTGTTTTTT

V gene: TRBV11-2
clone size: -
J gene: TRBJ1-4
D gene: TRBD1
CDR3 protein: CASSLDGPGGGLVEKLFF
CDR3 DNA: TGTGCCAGCAGCTTAGATGGGCCAGGAGGGGGCCTCGTGGAAAAACTGTTTTTT

V gene: TRBV5-8
clone size: many
J gene: TRBJ1-2
D gene: -
CDR3 protein: CASSLGLGGDYGYTF
CDR3 DNA: TGTGCCAGCAGCTTGGGCCTTGGAGGGGACTATGGCTACACCTTC

V gene: TRBV28
clone size: -
J gene: TRBJ2-7
D gene: -
CDR3 protein: CASSRRVLEQYF
CDR3 DNA: TGTGCCAGCAGCCGCAGGGTCCTCGAGCAGTACTTC

V gene: TRBV7-2
clone size: once
J gene: TRBJ2-3
D gene: TRBD2
CDR3 protein: CASSALAGGRYF
CDR3 DNA: TGTGCCAGCAGCGCGTTAGCGGGGGGGCGGTATTTT

V gene: TRBV7-3
clone size: -
J gene: TRBJ2-1
D gene: -
CDR3 protein: CASGKGGPSNEQFF
CDR3 DNA: TGTGCCAGTGGCAAGGGGGGGCCGTCCAATGAGCAGTTCTTC

V gene: TRBV3-1
clone size: many
J gene: TRBJ2-3
D gene: TRBD2
CDR3 protein: CASSHPSGATDTQYF
CDR3 DNA: TGTGCCAGCAGCCACCCTAGCGGGGCCACAGATACGCAGTATTTT

V gene: TRBV25-1
clone size: many
J gene: TRBJ2-1
D gene: -
CDR3 protein: CASIGVWGNEQFF
CDR3 DNA: TGTGCCAGCATCGGCGTCTGGGGCAATGAGCAGTTCTTC

V gene: TRBV6-5
clone size: -
J gene: TRBJ2-1
D gene: -
CDR3 protein: CASSPSTVTHNEQFF
CDR3 DNA: TGTGCCAGCAGTCCTTCTACCGTCACCCACAATGAGCAGTTCTTC

V gene: TRBV7-2
clone size: once
J gene: TRBJ1-2
D gene: -
CDR3 protein: CASSFSSGRDRTDGYTF
CDR3 DNA: TGTGCCAGCAGCTTCAGCTCCGGCAGGGATCGGACAGATGGCTACACCTTC

V gene: TRBV7-2
clone size: many
J gene: TRBJ1-2
D gene: TRBD1
CDR3 protein: CASSLVGTGPFYGYTF
CDR3 DNA: TGTGCCAGCAGCTTAGTTGGGACAGGGCCATTCTATGGCTACACCTTC

V gene: TRBV12-3/TRBV12-4
clone size: few
J gene: TRBJ1-1
D gene: -
CDR3 protein: CASSPRTAQPEAFF
CDR3 DNA: TGTGCCAGCAGTCCCAGGACCGCCCAACCTGAAGCTTTCTTT

V gene: TRBV29-1
clone size: many
J gene: TRBJ2-2
D gene: -
CDR3 protein: CSVARGAVTGELFF
CDR3 DNA: TGCAGCGTTGCTCGGGGGGCGGTCACCGGGGAGCTGTTTTTT

V gene: TRBV14
clone size: -
J gene: TRBJ2-1
D gene: TRBD2
CDR3 protein: CASSPGTSGTYNEQFF
CDR3 DNA: TGTGCCAGCAGCCCTGGGACTAGCGGGACATACAATGAGCAGTTCTTC

V gene: TRBV24-1
clone size: many
J gene: TRBJ1-5
D gene: -
CDR3 protein: CATSEVAVEHSNQPQHF
CDR3 DNA: TGTGCCACCAGTGAGGTTGCGGTCGAACATAGCAATCAGCCCCAGCATTTT

V gene: TRBV24-1
clone size: many
J gene: TRBJ2-1
D gene: TRBD1
CDR3 protein: CATSDRGQGLGNEQFF
CDR3 DNA: TGTGCCACCAGTGACCGTGGACAGGGGCTAGGCAATGAGCAGTTCTTC

V gene: TRBV9
clone size: -
J gene: TRBJ2-5
D gene: -
CDR3 protein: CASRSGYF
CDR3 DNA: TGTGCCAGCAGATCCGGGTACTTC

V gene: TRBV7-3
clone size: few
J gene: TRBJ2-2
D gene: TRBD1
CDR3 protein: CASSRTGANTGELFF
CDR3 DNA: TGTGCCAGCAGCCGTACAGGGGCGAACACCGGGGAGCTGTTTTTT

V gene: TRBV6-5
clone size: few
J gene: TRBJ2-2
D gene: -
CDR3 protein: CASSYSGPPGELFF
CDR3 DNA: TGTGCCAGCAGTTACTCTGGTCCCCCCGGGGAGCTGTTTTTT

V gene: TRBV12-3/TRBV12-4
clone size: few
J gene: TRBJ1-5
D gene: TRBD1
CDR3 protein: CASSLGSPGQSNQPQHF
CDR3 DNA: TGTGCCAGCAGTTTGGGTTCACCGGGACAGAGCAATCAGCCCCAGCATTTT

V gene: TRBV5-5
clone size: few
J gene: TRBJ1-4
D gene: -
CDR3 protein: CASSSRGTSTNEKLFF
CDR3 DNA: TGTGCCAGCAGCTCTCGGGGTACCTCAACTAATGAAAAACTGTTTTTT

V gene: TRBV4-2
clone size: -
J gene: TRBJ2-1
D gene: -
CDR3 protein: CASRPSEGYNEQFF
CDR3 DNA: TGTGCCAGCAGACCCTCGGAGGGGTACAATGAGCAGTTCTTC

V gene: TRBV5-1
clone size: many
J gene: TRBJ2-1
D gene: TRBD2
CDR3 protein: CASSLAATSGNNEQFF
CDR3 DNA: TGCGCCAGCAGCTTGGCGGCGACTAGCGGGAACAATGAGCAGTTCTTC

V gene: TRBV12-3/TRBV12-4
clone size: few
J gene: TRBJ1-1
D gene: -
CDR3 protein: CASSFGTDYTEAFF
CDR3 DNA: TGTGCCAGCAGTTTTGGGACGGATTACACTGAAGCTTTCTTT